These 8 T cell receptor beta chains came from one sample sequenced in a study of cytomegalovirus exposure and HLA in healthy donors. The PCR employed 60 Vbeta primers together with 13 Jbeta primers. Clones were sequenced by immunoSEQ multiplex PCR, and TCRdb holds only the in-frame ones, with some missing. Of about 160,000 clones listed, 75% to 80% are singletons. Source material: PBMCs. Source of these receptors: a woman aged 45-65 years in good health and CMV-seropositive.

This clone was recorded once. This rearrangement joins TRBV11-2 to TRBJ1-2; possibly TRBD1 for D (5 bases). Germline-derived CDR1 and CDR2 are SGHAT and FQNNGV. This CDR3 region has 14 residues. V was shortened by 1 base and J by 5 bases, with 11 bases between the two germline ends. CDR3 nucleotides: TGTGCCAGCAGCTTAGGACGACAGTTGTATGGCTACACCTTC. Its protein is CASSLGRQLYGYTF.

As DNA, the CDR3 is TGTGCCAGCAATCCTAGCGGGGGCCGAATCTCCTACGAGCAGTACTTC. Translation gives CASNPSGGRISYEQYF. The chain links TRBV28 to TRBJ2-7; 10 nucleotides agree with TRBD2. The ends lost 7 bases at V and 0 bases at J; junction bases unmatched: 9. The CDR3 contains 16 residues. CDR1 MDHEN and CDR2 SYDVKM come from the germline V gene.

CDR3 sequence: CASSPQSSASYNEQFF. CDR3 sequence (DNA): TGTGCCAGCAGCCCCCAATCTAGCGCATCCTACAATGAGCAGTTCTTC. This chain joins TRBV7-3 and TRBJ2-1; D might be TRBD2 (6 bases). V lost 5 bases and J 1 base, leaving 15 bases between the germline ends. CDR1 is SGHTA and CDR2 is FQGTGA in the germline V gene. CDR3 length equals 16 residues.

The chain links TRBV29-1 to TRBJ1-1; 7 nucleotides match TRBD1. The CDR3 consists of 17 residues. Unmatched junction bases numbered 24, after V lost 4 bases and J lost 10 bases. Germline values: CDR1 SQVTM, CDR2 ANQGSEA. CDR3 amino acids: CSVGRSGAGQYSSGAFF. Written as DNA, the CDR3 is TGCAGCGTTGGCCGGTCGGGCGCGGGACAGTACTCCTCTGGAGCTTTCTTT.

As regards this clone: A read error may produce the germline difference seen at one junction end. The chain is built from TRBV5-6 and TRBJ2-7, with 8 bases fitting TRBD1. CDR3 size: 14 residues. Germline V CDR1 and CDR2: SGHDT, YYEEEE. CDR3 sequence (DNA): TGTGCCAGCAGCATTGGCTCGGGGAGAGACAGGGGATCCTTC. Amino acids: CASSIGSGRDRGSF.

V gene TRBV7-2 combines with J gene TRBJ2-1, with TRBD2 matching over 12 bases. Germline trimming cut 3 bases from V and 7 bases from J; bases unmatched to any gene: 10. Germline V lookup: CDR1 SGHTA, CDR2 FQGNSA. This CDR3 is 17 amino acids long. The CDR3 DNA sequence: TGTGCCAGCAGCTTGAGGCCTAGCGGGGGGGGGTCGAATGAGCAGTTCTTC. Translated: CASSLRPSGGGSNEQFF.

The V and J genes are TRBV18 and TRBJ2-1; 8 bases are a match to TRBD2. The germline V gene has CDR1 KGHSH and CDR2 LQKENI. This CDR3 comprises 15 residues. V trimming: 6 bases; J trimming: 2 bases; junction bases outside the gene matches: 6. In DNA, the CDR3 is TGTGCCAGCTCGGGTACTAGCGGAACCTACAATGAGCAGTTCTTC. As protein: CASSGTSGTYNEQFF.

The CDR3, as DNA: TGTGCCAGCAGGGCAGGGGGCCGGGAGCTGTTTTTT. As protein: CASRAGGRELFF. The V call is TRBV2, the J call TRBJ2-2; 8 bases agree with TRBD1. The CDR3 consists of 12 residues. Germline V gene data show CDR1 as SNHLY and CDR2 as FYNNEI. Trimming cost V 6 bases and J 9 bases; bases outside gene matches: 3. Looking up the rest from reference TRBV2 and TRBJ2-2 gives the full variable domain: EPEVTQTPSHQVTQMGQEVILRCVPISNHLYFYWYRQILGQKVEFLVSFYNNEISEKSEIFDDQFSVERPDGSNFTLKIRSTKLEDSAMYFCASRAGGRELFFGEGSRLTVL.